This is a list of T cell receptor beta chains from one sample in a study of CD8+CD57+ T cells in acquired aplastic anemia. TCRdb re-called the reads with MiXCR, one entry per CDR3 protein. The data show around 180,000 distinct CDR3 sequences, around 60% seen once. Sequenced: sorted CD4+, CD8+, or CD8+CD57+ T cells (not recorded which) from PBMCs. The receptors stem from a human donor in good health. The CDR3 runs from the conserved cysteine through the conserved F or W. The order of the fields is CDR3 length, J gene, V gene, D gene, clone size, CDR3 protein, CDR3 DNA. The D gene is left open where the match is weak. A clone size is listed for some rows: how often the clone was seen (once, few, many), or a class if it is expanded.

>16|TRBJ2-7|TRBV5-1|.|few
CASSLYGTTLAYEQYF
TGCGCCAGCAGCTTGTACGGGACAACCTTAGCCTACGAGCAGTACTTC
>15|TRBJ1-1|TRBV9|.|.
CASSVATGRGGEAFF
TGTGCCAGCAGCGTAGCTACGGGGAGGGGCGGTGAAGCTTTCTTT
>15|TRBJ1-3|TRBV15|.|.
CATSREGHSGNTIYF
TGTGCCACCAGCAGAGAGGGCCACTCTGGAAACACCATATATTTT
>15|TRBJ2-4|TRBV15|TRBD1|many
CANGKDRGRENIQYF
TGTGCCAATGGGAAAGACAGGGGGCGCGAAAACATTCAGTACTTC
>16|TRBJ2-7|TRBV2|.|.
CASSEAVGGPSYEQYF
TGTGCCAGCAGTGAAGCGGTCGGGGGGCCCTCCTACGAGCAGTACTTC
>14|TRBJ2-6|TRBV10-2|.|.
CASSAGPGANVLTF
TGCGCCAGCAGTGCTGGGCCTGGGGCCAACGTCCTGACTTTC
>14|TRBJ1-1|TRBV2|.|.
CASSQDPGDTEAFF
TGCGCCAGCAGCCAAGATCCGGGAGACACTGAAGCTTTCTTT
>14|TRBJ2-7|TRBV20-1|.|.
CSARDRELLYEQYF
TGCAGTGCTAGAGATAGGGAGTTACTCTACGAGCAGTACTTC
>15|TRBJ1-5|TRBV6-5|.|many
CASSATGGVGRPQHF
TGTGCCAGCAGTGCGACCGGGGGGGTGGGGCGGCCCCAGCATTTT
>12|TRBJ2-1|TRBV6-1|.|.
CASSEIDFEQFF
TGTGCCAGCAGTGAAATAGATTTTGAGCAGTTCTTC
>14|TRBJ2-7|TRBV15|TRBD2|.
CATSSSRGGYEQYF
TGTGCCACCAGCAGCTCCCGGGGGGGGTACGAGCAGTACTTC
>14|TRBJ1-1|TRBV12-3/TRBV12-4|TRBD1|once
CASSWTGVSTEAFF
TGTGCCAGCAGTTGGACAGGGGTAAGCACTGAAGCTTTCTTT
>16|TRBJ1-4|TRBV15|.|.
CATSRELAERNEKLFF
TGTGCCACCAGCAGAGAGTTGGCAGAAAGAAATGAAAAACTGTTTTTT
>15|TRBJ2-7|TRBV29-1|.|.
CSVRSGRTSTYEQYF
TGCAGCGTTAGGAGCGGCAGAACCAGTACCTACGAGCAGTACTTC
>17|TRBJ2-3|TRBV15|.|.
CATSRDETGINTDTQYF
TGTGCCACCAGCAGAGATGAAACAGGGATTAACACAGATACGCAGTATTTT
>17|TRBJ1-1|TRBV6-1|.|.
CASSNGVEGGRGTEAFF
TGTGCCAGCAGTAACGGGGTGGAGGGGGGTCGAGGCACTGAAGCTTTCTTT
>13|TRBJ2-7|TRBV7-9|.|.
CASSLVVSGEQYF
TGTGCCAGCAGTCTGGTAGTGTCTGGAGAGCAGTACTTC
>15|TRBJ2-1|TRBV7-9|TRBD2|.
CASSNLAGGPNEQFF
TGTGCCAGCAGCAACCTAGCGGGGGGCCCCAATGAGCAGTTCTTC
>12|TRBJ1-1|TRBV7-9|.|many
CASSNWGAEAFF
TGTGCCAGCAGCAACTGGGGCGCTGAAGCTTTCTTT
>14|TRBJ2-7|TRBV6-2/TRBV6-3|TRBD1|few
CASSYGTGGEEQYF
TGTGCCAGCAGTTATGGGACAGGGGGAGAGGAGCAGTACTTC
>14|TRBJ2-7|TRBV6-6|.|.
CASSYDAFSYEQYF
TGTGCCAGCAGTTACGACGCGTTCTCCTACGAGCAGTACTTC
>13|TRBJ1-4|TRBV2|.|.
CASIETTNEKLFF
TGTGCCAGCATAGAGACAACTAATGAAAAACTGTTTTTT
>15|TRBJ2-1|TRBV24-1|TRBD2|.
CATSLSGGVDNEQFF
TGTGCCACCAGCCTTAGCGGGGGGGTAGACAATGAGCAGTTCTTC
>16|TRBJ1-5|TRBV20-1|.|.
CSARVLEGIGNQPQHF
TGCAGTGCTAGGGTGTTGGAGGGTATCGGCAATCAGCCCCAGCATTTT
>13|TRBJ2-7|TRBV20-1|.|.
CSARGPRVYEQYF
TGCAGTGCTAGGGGGCCCAGGGTATACGAGCAGTACTTC
>17|TRBJ1-6|TRBV28|TRBD1|few
CASSLWSGTAGNSPLHF
TGTGCCAGCAGTTTATGGTCCGGGACAGCTGGAAATTCACCCCTCCACTTT
>14|TRBJ1-2|TRBV7-2|.|.
CASSLDGTNYGHTF
TGTGCCAGCAGCTTAGACGGCACCAACTATGGCCACACCTTC
>13|TRBJ1-1|TRBV6-1|.|many
CASSGRILAEAFF
TGTGCCAGCAGTGGTAGGATACTGGCTGAAGCTTTCTTT
>13|TRBJ2-1|TRBV30|.|few
CAWKTYSYNEQFF
TGTGCCTGGAAGACATACTCCTACAATGAGCAGTTCTTC
>14|TRBJ1-2|TRBV29-1|TRBD1|.
CSVSPWDRAGGYTF
TGCAGCGTTTCCCCTTGGGACAGGGCAGGCGGCTACACCTTC
>13|TRBJ2-7|TRBV25-1|.|.
CASGVFGSYEQYF
TGTGCCAGCGGAGTCTTCGGCTCCTACGAGCAGTACTTC
>16|TRBJ2-2|TRBV9|.|.
CASSSLGTYTAGELFF
TGTGCCAGCAGCTCCCTCGGGACTTACACCGCCGGGGAGCTGTTTTTT
>13|TRBJ2-7|TRBV29-1|TRBD2|.
CSGQGTSSYEQYF
TGCAGCGGGCAAGGGACTAGCTCCTACGAGCAGTACTTC
>13|TRBJ1-2|TRBV7-9|.|.
CASSFPGGNGYTF
TGTGCCAGCAGCTTCCCAGGAGGGAATGGCTACACCTTC
>16|TRBJ2-3|TRBV9|TRBD2|.
CASSQEVAGGGDTQYF
TGTGCCAGCAGCCAAGAGGTAGCGGGGGGTGGAGATACGCAGTATTTT
>15|TRBJ2-1|TRBV4-3|.|many
CASSHSVGGTNEQFF
TGCGCCAGCAGCCATTCCGTTGGCGGGACCAATGAGCAGTTCTTC
>15|TRBJ2-7|TRBV19|.|.
CASSIGDAAAYEQYF
TGTGCCAGTAGTATCGGGGACGCCGCAGCCTACGAGCAGTACTTC
>15|TRBJ2-7|TRBV15|TRBD1|many
CATSSSGTGAYEQYF
TGTGCCACCAGCAGTTCAGGGACAGGGGCCTACGAGCAGTACTTC
>13|TRBJ2-5|TRBV2|.|once
CASSADGAKTQYF
TGTGCCAGCAGTGCGGACGGAGCGAAGACCCAGTACTTC
>18|TRBJ2-2|TRBV4-3|TRBD1|.
CASSQDVTNTGESGELFF
TGCGCCAGCAGCCAGGATGTTACCAATACAGGGGAGTCCGGGGAGCTGTTTTTT
>17|TRBJ2-1|TRBV2|TRBD2|.
CASSELAGRSSYNEQFF
TGTGCCAGCAGTGAATTAGCGGGGAGAAGCTCCTACAATGAGCAGTTCTTC
>14|TRBJ2-3|TRBV7-9|.|.
CASSTARVTDTQYF
TGTGCCAGCAGCACCGCTAGGGTTACAGATACGCAGTATTTT